This T cell receptor beta chain derives from a study of T cell repertoires in cytomegalovirus infection. Study-wide background: Public TCR beta signatures indicated both CMV infection and matching HLA type. Study conclusions and caveats: The study found HLA-C-restricted CMV-specific TCR beta clonotypes dominating the ex vivo response.

MiXCR was run by TCRdb on the reads, yielding one entry per CDR3 protein. The table lists around 180,000 distinct CDR3 sequences, approximately 28% of them singletons. This CDR3 is built from 13 residues. Germline V gene lookup returns CDR1 DFQATT and CDR2 SNEGSKA (reference sequence). Trimming cost V 7 bases and J 1 base; bases outside gene matches: 3. A word on this clonotype: The antigen is unknown.

The source of this sequence is a human donor in good health (CMV status not recorded). Some clones in this sample may be carry-over from other donors' samples. This chain connects TRBV20-1 to TRBJ2-3; 9 nucleotides agree with TRBD2. Sequencing was carried out using PBMCs. CDR3 coding DNA: TGCAGTGGAGTAGCGGGGGGCACAGATACGCAGTATTTT. This codes for CSGVAGGTDTQYF.